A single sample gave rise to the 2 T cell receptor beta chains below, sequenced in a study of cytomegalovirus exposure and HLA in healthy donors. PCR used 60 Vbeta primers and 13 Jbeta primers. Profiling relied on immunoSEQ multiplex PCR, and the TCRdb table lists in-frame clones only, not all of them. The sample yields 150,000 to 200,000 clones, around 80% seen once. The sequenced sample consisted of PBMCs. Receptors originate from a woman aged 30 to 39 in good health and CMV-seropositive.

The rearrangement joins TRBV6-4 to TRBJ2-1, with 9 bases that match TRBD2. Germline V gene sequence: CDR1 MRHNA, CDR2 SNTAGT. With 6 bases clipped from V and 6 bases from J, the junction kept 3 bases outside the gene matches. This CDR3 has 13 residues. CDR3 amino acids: CASRASGTNEQFF. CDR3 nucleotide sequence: TGTGCCAGCAGGGCTAGCGGGACCAATGAGCAGTTCTTC.

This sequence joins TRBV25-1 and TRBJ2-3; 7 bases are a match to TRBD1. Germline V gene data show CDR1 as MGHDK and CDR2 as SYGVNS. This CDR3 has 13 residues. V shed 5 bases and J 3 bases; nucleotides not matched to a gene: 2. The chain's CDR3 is CASSRQGTDTQYF. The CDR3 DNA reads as TGTGCCAGCAGTCGACAGGGTACAGATACGCAGTATTTT.